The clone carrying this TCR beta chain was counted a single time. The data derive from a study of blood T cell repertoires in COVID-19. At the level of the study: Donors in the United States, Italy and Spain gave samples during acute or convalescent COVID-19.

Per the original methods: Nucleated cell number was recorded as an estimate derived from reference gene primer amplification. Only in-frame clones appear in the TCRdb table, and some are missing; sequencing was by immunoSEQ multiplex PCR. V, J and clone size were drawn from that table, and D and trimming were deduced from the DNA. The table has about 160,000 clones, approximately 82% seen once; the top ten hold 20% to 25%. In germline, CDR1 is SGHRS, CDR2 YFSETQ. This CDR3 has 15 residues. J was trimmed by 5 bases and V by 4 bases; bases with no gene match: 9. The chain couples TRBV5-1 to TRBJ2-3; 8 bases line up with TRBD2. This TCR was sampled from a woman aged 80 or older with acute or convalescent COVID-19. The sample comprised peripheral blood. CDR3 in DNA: TGCGCCAGCAGCACAAGCGGGAGCGAGGGAGATACGCAGTATTTT. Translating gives CASSTSGSEGDTQYF.